The 30 T cell receptor beta chains presented below share a single source sample, sequenced in a study of identical twins. MiXCR was run by TCRdb on the 5' RACE reads, yielding one entry per CDR3 protein. The table includes roughly 230,000 distinct CDR3 sequences, about 8% detected once. In addition, the sample was reused for a study of yellow fever vaccine responses in identical twins.

The sequenced material came from CD8+ T cells sorted from blood. The receptors here all came from a woman under 30 in good health.

This rearrangement joins TRBV7-6 to TRBJ2-1; D is perhaps TRBD2 (6 bases). The CDR3 extends over 13 amino acids. The V end was cut by 1 base, the J end by 9 bases, with 10 bases between. The germline CDR1 and CDR2 sequences are SGHVS and FNYEAQ. CDR3 DNA sequence: TGTGCCAGCAGCTTAGTGGAGGGAACTGAGCAGTTCTTC. As protein: CASSLVEGTEQFF.

V is TRBV5-4 and J is TRBJ1-6; D ambiguous. With 0 bases removed from V and 9 bases from J, the gap between germline ends came to 7 bases. The CDR3 extends over 13 amino acids. Germline V gene sequence: CDR1 SGHNT, CDR2 YYREEE (reference sequence). In DNA, the CDR3 is TGTGCCAGCAGCTTGGCTCTGGGTTCACCCCTCCACTTT. Protein sequence: CASSLALGSPLHF.

This clonotype was seen repeatedly, ten times or more. The chain has TRBV12-3 or TRBV12-4 and TRBJ2-1; 9 nucleotides line up with TRBD1. J lost 6 bases, V lost 3 bases, and 6 bases had no gene match. The CDR3 loop spans 15 amino acids. CDR3 sequence reads: CASSFRGQGFNEQFF. For the CDR3, the DNA is TGTGCCAGCAGTTTCCGGGGACAGGGCTTCAATGAGCAGTTCTTC.

The table lists this clonotype with a few counts. CDR3 nucleotides: TGTGCCAGCAGTGGTGGGGTTTCAACTAATGAAAAACTGTTTTTT. Protein: CASSGGVSTNEKLFF. The chain couples TRBV6-1 to TRBJ1-4; D call uncertain. Trimming pared 4 bases from V and 0 bases from J, leaving 9 bases between. The CDR3 extends over 15 amino acids. From germline, CDR1 is MNHNS and CDR2 SASEGT.

The table lists this clonotype with a few counts. This chain links TRBV28 with TRBJ2-5; TRBD2 matches 13 bases. CDR1 and CDR2 from the germline V gene are MDHEN and SYDVKM. This CDR3 has 16 amino acids. The junction had 9 bases not matched to a gene; V was cut back by 2 bases and J by 9 bases. This chain's CDR3 is CASSLGLAGESRSQYF. In DNA, the CDR3 is TGTGCCAGCAGTTTAGGACTAGCGGGGGAATCTAGGTCCCAGTACTTC.

This clonotype was seen at least ten times. The gene calls are TRBV20-1 and TRBJ2-7; 8 bases are a match to TRBD2. CDR3 length: 15 amino acids. V gave up 0 bases and J gave up 2 bases; unmatched junction bases: 6. The germline V gene encodes CDR1 DFQATT and CDR2 SNEGSKA (reference sequence). The CDR3 is CSARDVEGLAYEQYF. DNA for the CDR3: TGCAGTGCTAGAGATGTAGAGGGACTAGCCTACGAGCAGTACTTC.

Of note for this clonotype: A much larger clone differs by one base, so this may be a read error. V and J are TRBV2 and TRBJ2-1, with TRBD2 identical over 8 bases. The CDR3 has 19 residues. Germline loops: CDR1 SNHLY, CDR2 FYNNEI. The chain's CDR3 is CASRSYRGGRDLSYNEQLF. The CDR3 DNA reads as TGTGCCAGCAGATCCTATCGGGGGGGCCGAGATTTGTCCTACAATGAGCAGCTCTTC. Filled out from reference TRBV2 and TRBJ2-1, the complete variable domain reads EPEVTQTPSHQVTQMGQEVILRCVPISNHLYFYWYRQILGQKVEFLVSFYNNEISEKSEIFDDQFSVERPDGSNFTLKIRSTKLEDSAMYFCASRSYRGGRDLSYNEQLFGPGTRLTVL.

The chain links TRBV14 to TRBJ2-7, with TRBD2 identical over 10 bases. Trimming removed 3 bases from V and 2 bases from J; junction bases left unmatched: 10. The CDR3 is 17 residues long. CDR1 and CDR2 (germline): SGHDN, FVKESK. CDR3 DNA sequence: TGTGCCAGCAGCCACCAAAAAGGACTAGCGGACACCTACGAGCAGTACTTC. Translated: CASSHQKGLADTYEQYF.

The V gene is TRBV27, the J gene TRBJ1-6, with 7 bases aligning to TRBD1. Germline loops: CDR1 MNHEY, CDR2 SMNVEV (reference sequence). The CDR3 has 15 amino acids. After removal of 7 bases from V and 9 bases from J, the junction contained 12 bases not matched to a gene. CDR3 nucleotide sequence: TGTGCCAGCACCCCCGGGACAGCTATTAGTTCACCCCTCCACTTT. Amino acid sequence: CASTPGTAISSPLHF.

This clonotype was detected many times. The chain has TRBV29-1 and TRBJ2-3; TRBD2 aligns across 10 bases. Germline CDR1 and CDR2: SQVTM and ANQGSEA. With 2 bases clipped from V and 0 bases from J, the junction kept 5 bases outside the gene matches. The CDR3 contains 16 residues. The CDR3 protein is CSVESSSGRSTDTQYF. CDR3 DNA: TGCAGCGTTGAATCGTCTAGCGGGAGAAGCACAGATACGCAGTATTTT.

This clonotype was detected only a few times. This chain links TRBV4-2 with TRBJ2-7; a weak D match, TRBD2 (6 bases). V lost 1 base and J 1 base, leaving 14 bases between the germline ends. This CDR3 spans 16 amino acids. In germline, CDR1 is LGHNA, CDR2 YNFKEQ. Here the CDR3 DNA reads TGTGCCAGCAGCCAAGCCGGCGGGGATCCTTCCTACGAGCAGTACTTC. This translates into CASSQAGGDPSYEQYF.

This clonotype was recorded a few times. V is TRBV10-1 and J is TRBJ2-2, with D uncertain. The CDR3 totals 14 residues. Germline values: CDR1 WNHNN, CDR2 SYGVQD (reference sequence). Trimming stripped 3 bases from V and 4 bases from J, with 9 bases between. CDR3: CASSEEVVTGELFF. DNA for the CDR3: TGCGCCAGCAGTGAAGAGGTAGTCACCGGGGAGCTGTTTTTT.

This clonotype was recorded a few times. The V and J genes are TRBV27 and TRBJ2-6, with D unresolved. There are 12 residues in the CDR3. Germline V lookup: CDR1 MNHEY, CDR2 SMNVEV (reference sequence). V was shortened by 7 bases and J by 4 bases, with 5 bases between the two germline ends. CDR3 region: CASNAGANVLTF. DNA of the CDR3: TGTGCCAGCAATGCCGGGGCCAACGTCCTGACTTTC.

This clonotype has ten or more counts. V is TRBV6-5 and J is TRBJ2-2, with D perhaps matching TRBD2 (6 bases). CDR3 length: 15 residues. The germline V gene has CDR1 MNHEY and CDR2 SVGAGI. The germline V and J ends were trimmed by 2 bases and 5 bases, with 12 bases remaining between them. CDR3 bases: TGTGCCAGCAGTTACGGGCAGGGAGGAACCGGGGAGCTGTTTTTT. Translation: CASSYGQGGTGELFF.

There are many counts of this clonotype. V and J are TRBV7-2 and TRBJ2-1; maybe TRBD2 (5 bases). The germline V and J ends were trimmed by 0 bases and 6 bases, with 9 bases remaining between them. The CDR3 length is 14 residues. Germline-derived CDR1 and CDR2 are SGHTA and FQGNSA. CDR3 coding DNA: TGTGCCAGCAGCTTAGCGGGAGTAGGCAATGAGCAGTTCTTC. It codes for CASSLAGVGNEQFF.

A few counts support this clonotype. The rearrangement links TRBV27 to TRBJ2-7, with a weak D call TRBD2 (6 bases). Trimming removed 4 bases from V and 4 bases from J, with 14 bases in between. This CDR3 is built from 14 residues. The germline CDR1 and CDR2 sequences are MNHEY and SMNVEV (reference sequence). CDR3 DNA sequence: TGTGCCAGCAGTTCGGAGGGGATAGCGTACGAGCAGTACTTC. Its protein is CASSSEGIAYEQYF.

This clonotype was picked up many times. The chain uses TRBV4-2 and TRBJ2-1; 10 bases are shared with TRBD1. Germline trimming cut 1 base from V and 7 bases from J; bases unmatched to any gene: 10. This CDR3 has 17 amino acids. Germline V gene data show CDR1 as LGHNA and CDR2 as YNFKEQ. CDR3 sequence: CASSQVGVDRGRNEQFF. As DNA, the CDR3 is TGTGCCAGCAGCCAAGTTGGAGTGGACAGGGGGAGAAATGAGCAGTTCTTC.

The CDR3 loop is CASSFGQVDGKNIQYF. CDR3 in DNA: TGTGCCAGCAGCTTCGGACAGGTTGATGGCAAAAACATTCAGTACTTC. The gene calls are TRBV7-9 and TRBJ2-4, with 7 bases lining up with TRBD1. Germline CDR1 reads SEHNR; CDR2 reads FQNEAQ (reference sequence). V was clipped by 3 bases and J by 3 bases; unmatched bases: 8. This CDR3 spans 16 amino acids.

V is TRBV6-1 and J is TRBJ2-6, with 7 positions matching TRBD2. J lost 1 base, V lost 10 bases, and 10 bases had no gene match. CDR3 size: 16 residues. Germline assignment: CDR1 MNHNS and CDR2 SASEGT. CDR3 loop: CATMGGEPSGANVLTF. CDR3 nucleotides: TGTGCCACTATGGGAGGGGAGCCATCTGGGGCCAACGTCCTGACTTTC.

There are a few counts of this clonotype. This sequence joins TRBV7-2 and TRBJ2-7; 10 bases map to TRBD2. The CDR3 totals 16 residues. Trimming at V came to 2 bases and at J to 5 bases, leaving 9 bases not matched to a gene. Germline values: CDR1 SGHTA, CDR2 FQGNSA. The CDR3 region is CASSLMGLAGVDEQYF. As DNA, the CDR3 is TGTGCCAGCAGCTTAATGGGTCTAGCGGGAGTCGACGAGCAGTACTTC.

This clonotype showed up just a few times. This chain uses TRBV7-3 with TRBJ2-5, with no clear D. Trimming removed 5 bases from V and 1 base from J, with 14 bases in between. Looked up from germline, CDR1 is SGHTA and CDR2 is FQGTGA. The CDR3 loop spans 15 amino acids. Here the CDR3 DNA reads TGTGCCAGCAGCCTAGGGTATACGGGCCAAGAGACCCAGTACTTC. It yields the protein CASSLGYTGQETQYF.

The table lists this clonotype with many counts. This chain joins TRBV7-9 and TRBJ2-1, with 10 bases matching TRBD2. The J segment lost 7 bases and the V segment lost 1 base, leaving 1 base of the junction unmatched. Germline assignment: CDR1 SEHNR and CDR2 FQNEAQ (reference sequence). The CDR3 is 14 residues long. The CDR3 protein is CASSLVAGGNEQFF. CDR3 DNA: TGTGCCAGCAGCTTAGTAGCGGGGGGAAATGAGCAGTTCTTC.

This clonotype showed up just a few times. The rearrangement uses TRBV29-1 and TRBJ2-5; D uncertain. The germline CDR1 and CDR2 sequences are SQVTM and ANQGSEA. V dropped 0 bases and J dropped 4 bases, with 9 bases sitting between them. There are 13 residues in the CDR3. The CDR3 is CSVEDLPVETQYF. The CDR3 DNA sequence: TGCAGCGTTGAAGACCTGCCGGTAGAGACCCAGTACTTC.

The chain recombines TRBV12-3 or TRBV12-4 with TRBJ2-2; possible D gene TRBD1, 6 bases. The V end lost 1 base, the J end lost 3 bases, and 15 bases lay between the germline ends. CDR3 length equals 17 residues. The CDR3 sequence is CASSLEVRAGDTGELFF. The CDR3 DNA sequence: TGTGCCAGCAGTTTAGAGGTTAGGGCAGGGGACACCGGGGAGCTGTTTTTT.

The chain has TRBV7-3 and TRBJ2-1; D might be TRBD1 (6 bases). V was shortened by 6 bases and J by 5 bases, with 11 bases between the two germline ends. Germline V gene lookup returns CDR1 SGHTA and CDR2 FQGTGA. There are 13 residues in the CDR3. For the CDR3, the DNA is TGTGCCAGCAGGCCACAGGGAAACAATGAGCAGTTCTTC. As protein: CASRPQGNNEQFF.

V and J are TRBV20-1 and TRBJ2-1; D may be TRBD1 or TRBD2 (5 bases each). Germline V gene data show CDR1 as DFQATT and CDR2 as SNEGSKA (reference sequence). Trimming stripped 6 bases from V and 7 bases from J, with 16 bases between. This CDR3 comprises 13 residues. The CDR3 here is CSAVGEWLNEQFF. The CDR3 region has the DNA TGCAGTGCAGTGGGGGAGTGGTTAAATGAGCAGTTCTTC.

The V gene is TRBV18, the J gene TRBJ1-1; D is unclear. The CDR3 covers 14 residues. The germline CDR1 and CDR2 sequences are KGHSH and LQKENI. Deletions cut 2 bases from V and 4 bases from J, with 11 bases between. The CDR3 region is CASSPEGLGTEAFF. As DNA, the CDR3 is TGTGCCAGCTCACCAGAAGGACTGGGCACTGAAGCTTTCTTT. The whole variable domain, filled in from reference TRBV18 and TRBJ1-1, reads NAGVMQNPRHLVRRRGQEARLRCSPMKGHSHVYWYRQLPEEGLKFMVYLQKENIIDESGMPKERFSAEFPKEGPSILRIQQVVRGDSAAYFCASSPEGLGTEAFFGQGTRLTVV.

The chain carries TRBV12-3 or TRBV12-4 and TRBJ2-7; D uncertain. Trimming stripped 3 bases from V and 5 bases from J, with 11 bases between. The CDR3 contains 13 residues. In DNA form, the CDR3 reads TGTGCCAGCAGTTTCCCAAGTTCCCACGAGCAGTACTTC. It codes for CASSFPSSHEQYF.

This chain's CDR3 is CSAPARGGYTF. CDR3 nucleotide sequence: TGCAGCGCTCCAGCGAGAGGCGGCTACACCTTC. The rearrangement joins TRBV29-1 to TRBJ1-2; no reliable D call. CDR1 is SQVTM, CDR2 ANQGSEA, per germline. The V and J ends lost 7 bases and 8 bases respectively, with 14 bases between them. The CDR3 sequence is 11 residues long.

J is TRBJ2-2 and V is TRBV27; no reliable D call. V was clipped by 6 bases and J by 7 bases, with 12 bases between them. CDR1 MNHEY and CDR2 SMNVEV come from the germline V gene (reference sequence). This CDR3 has 13 amino acids. CDR3 region: CASSLGLLGELFF. CDR3 in DNA: TGTGCCAGCAGCTTGGGTCTCCTCGGGGAGCTGTTTTTT.